This TCR beta chain comes out of a study of regulatory T cells in long-lasting Graves disease. iRepertoire HTBI primers and Arm-PCR of CDR3 regions built TCR beta libraries. TCRdb re-called the multiplex PCR reads through MiXCR, storing one row per CDR3 protein. This table has a few hundred thousand distinct CDR3 sequences, about 20% appearing once. Remarks on this clonotype: Its antigen is unknown.

The sample's time point: persistent/refractory GD, antithyroid drugs over 5 years with positive TRAb. Making the TCR library involved RNA that had been extracted from PBMCs. The CDR3 has 13 residues. Per germline, CDR1 SGDLS and CDR2 YYNGEE. V was trimmed by 1 base and J by 8 bases, leaving 12 bases between them. General observations from the study: Persistent Graves' cases showed lower TCR diversity than newly diagnosed cases. Among samples with persistent disease, TRBV28, TRBJ1-2 and TRBJ2-5 were favored. Persistent patients had a count of shared public clonotypes (approximately 2,700) that exceeded that of new patients (about 930).

This receptor was identified in a female donor with Graves disease. The J gene is TRBJ1-2, the V gene TRBV9, with D hard to call. The sequencing used peripheral blood mononuclear cells (PBMCs), collected when the disease was refractory, from a patient treated with antithyroid drugs. This CDR3 reads CASSVTGVRGYTF. For the CDR3, the DNA is TGTGCCAGCAGCGTAACGGGAGTGCGGGGCTACACCTTC. Full variable domain (remainder filled in from reference TRBV9 and TRBJ1-2): DSGVTQTPKHLITATGQRVTLRCSPRSGDLSVYWYQQSLDQGLQFLIQYYNGEERAKGNILERFSAQQFPDLHSELNLSSLELGDSALYFCASSVTGVRGYTFGSGTRLTVV.